This TCR beta chain originates from a study of cytomegalovirus exposure and HLA in healthy donors. Study overall: A subsequent analysis reported that the roughly 120 validation repertoires were produced on the same platform that had also been used for the 500 to 700 first-cohort repertoires.

The donors were in the approximately 120-subject validation cohort, distinct from the roughly 720-subject first cohort. Profiling relied on immunoSEQ multiplex PCR, and the TCRdb table lists in-frame clones only, not all of them. The repertoire has some 120,000 clones, 85% to 90% of them found once; the top ten carry roughly 1.4%. This CDR3 region has 14 residues. CDR1 and CDR2 from the germline V gene are MNHEY and SVGAGI. Trimming removed 2 bases at V and 8 bases at J, with 15 bases between. V and J are TRBV6-5 and TRBJ1-2, with D possibly matching TRBD1 (5 bases). This TCR was sampled from a young man in good health and CMV-seronegative. Sequencing used PBMCs. The chain's CDR3 is CASSYSPRVGGYTF. In DNA form, the CDR3 reads TGTGCCAGCAGTTACAGTCCCAGGGTTGGCGGCTACACCTTC.